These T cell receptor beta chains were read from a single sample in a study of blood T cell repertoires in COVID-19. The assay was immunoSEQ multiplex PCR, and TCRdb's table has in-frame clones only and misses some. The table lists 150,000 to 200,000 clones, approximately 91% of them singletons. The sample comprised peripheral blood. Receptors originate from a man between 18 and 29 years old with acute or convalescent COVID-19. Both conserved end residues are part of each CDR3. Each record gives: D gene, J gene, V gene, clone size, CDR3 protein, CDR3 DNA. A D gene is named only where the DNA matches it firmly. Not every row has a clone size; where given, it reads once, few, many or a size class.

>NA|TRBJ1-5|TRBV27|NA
CASSLQGYSNQPQHF
TGTGCCAGCAGTTTACAGGGTTATAGCAATCAGCCCCAGCATTTT
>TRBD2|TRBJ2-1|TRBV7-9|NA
CASSFPVLTSGTYNEQFF
TGTGCCAGCAGCTTCCCAGTTTTAACTAGCGGGACGTACAATGAGCAGTTCTTC
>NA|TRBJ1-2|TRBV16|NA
CASSQLSGGYGGYTF
TGTGCCAGCAGCCAATTATCGGGGGGCTACGGTGGCTACACCTTC
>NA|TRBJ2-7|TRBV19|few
CASSPGQNYEQYF
TGTGCCAGTAGCCCAGGACAGAACTACGAGCAGTACTTC
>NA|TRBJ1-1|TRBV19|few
CASSMQQGTEAFF
TGTGCCAGTAGTATGCAACAGGGAACTGAAGCTTTCTTT
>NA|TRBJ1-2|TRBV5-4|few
CASSSPSGTTNYGYTF
TGTGCCAGCAGCTCGCCCTCGGGGACTACTAACTATGGCTACACCTTC
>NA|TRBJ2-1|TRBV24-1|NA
CATGPWSSYNEQFF
TGTGCCACCGGTCCGTGGAGCTCCTACAATGAGCAGTTCTTC
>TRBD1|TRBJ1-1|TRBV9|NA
CASSVVAGGEAFF
TGTGCCAGCAGCGTAGTGGCAGGGGGTGAAGCTTTCTTT
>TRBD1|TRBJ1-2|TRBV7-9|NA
CASSSTGGNGYTF
TGTGCCAGCAGCTCGACAGGGGGAAATGGCTACACCTTC
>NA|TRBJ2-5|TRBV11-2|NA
CASSTGGKETQYF
TGTGCCAGCAGCACCGGAGGGAAAGAGACCCAGTACTTC
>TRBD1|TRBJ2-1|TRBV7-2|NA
CASSSLVDRGNEQFF
TGTGCCAGCAGCTCCCTTGTGGACAGGGGAAATGAGCAGTTCTTC
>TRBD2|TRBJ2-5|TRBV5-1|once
CASSNLLAGEETQYF
TGCGCCAGCAGCAATCTTCTAGCGGGGGAAGAGACCCAGTACTTC
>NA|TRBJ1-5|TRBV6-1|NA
CASSWGGNSNQPQHF
TGTGCCAGCAGTTGGGGGGGGAATAGCAATCAGCCCCAGCATTTT
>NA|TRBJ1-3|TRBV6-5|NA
CASSYSGEGGNTIYF
TGTGCCAGCAGTTACTCCGGGGAGGGAGGAAACACCATATATTTT
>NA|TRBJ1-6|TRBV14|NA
CASSQEPSSRSYNSPLHF
TGTGCCAGCAGCCAAGAACCCTCTAGCCGCTCCTATAATTCACCCCTCCACTTT
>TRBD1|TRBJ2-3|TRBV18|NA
CASSRTGSTDTQYF
TGTGCCAGCTCCCGGACAGGGAGCACAGATACGCAGTATTTT
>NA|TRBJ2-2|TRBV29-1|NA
CSVGAGTYTGELFF
TGCAGCGTTGGGGCTGGGACTTACACCGGGGAGCTGTTTTTT
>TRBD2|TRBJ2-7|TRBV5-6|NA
CASKRAGVYEQYF
TGTGCCAGCAAAAGAGCGGGAGTCTACGAGCAGTACTTC
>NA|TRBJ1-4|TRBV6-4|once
CASSEEFTNEKLFF
TGTGCCAGCAGTGAAGAGTTTACTAATGAAAAACTGTTTTTT
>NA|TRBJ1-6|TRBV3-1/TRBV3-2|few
CASSQEIRLVPLHF
TGTGCCAGCAGCCAAGAAATAAGACTTGTCCCCCTCCACTTT
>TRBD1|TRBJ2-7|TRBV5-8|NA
CASSSWTGGYEAWGREQYF
TGTGCCAGCAGCTCATGGACAGGAGGTTACGAGGCCTGGGGAAGAGAGCAGTACTTC
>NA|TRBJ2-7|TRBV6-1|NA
CASSDGVEYF
TGTGCCAGCAGTGACGGGGTGGAGTACTTC
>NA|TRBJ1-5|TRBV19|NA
CASSIGAGEGAQHF
TGTGCCAGTAGTATAGGTGCAGGGGAAGGGGCCCAGCATTTT
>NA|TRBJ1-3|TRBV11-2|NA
CASRESSGNTIYF
TGTGCCAGCAGGGAGAGCTCTGGAAACACCATATATTTT
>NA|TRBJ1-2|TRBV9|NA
CASGQPSYGYTF
TGTGCCAGCGGACAACCATCCTATGGCTACACCTTC
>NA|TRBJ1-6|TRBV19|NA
CATRRGNNSPLHF
TGTGCCACCCGTAGAGGGAACAATTCACCCCTCCACTTT
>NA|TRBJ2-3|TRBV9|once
CASSPPLARQVTDTQYF
TGTGCCAGCAGCCCCCCCCTGGCTCGACAGGTTACAGATACGCAGTATTTT
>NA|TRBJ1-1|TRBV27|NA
CASRGASNTEAFF
TGTGCCAGCCGCGGGGCATCGAACACTGAAGCTTTCTTT
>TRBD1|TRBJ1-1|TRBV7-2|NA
CASSLDDRGLNTEAFF
TGTGCCAGCAGCTTAGACGACAGGGGGTTGAACACTGAAGCTTTCTTT
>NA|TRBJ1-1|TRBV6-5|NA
CASSYGSEFTEAFF
TGTGCCAGCAGTTACGGTTCAGAATTCACTGAAGCTTTCTTT
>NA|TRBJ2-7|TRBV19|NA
CASSLDGNYEQYF
TGTGCCAGTAGTTTGGACGGGAACTACGAGCAGTACTTC
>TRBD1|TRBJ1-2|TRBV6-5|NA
CASSYGQGAFYGYTF
TGTGCCAGCAGCTACGGACAGGGGGCCTTCTATGGCTACACCTTC
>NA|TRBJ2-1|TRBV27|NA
CASSPRGQGGYNEQFF
TGTGCCAGCAGTCCCCGTGGACAGGGAGGGTACAATGAGCAGTTCTTC
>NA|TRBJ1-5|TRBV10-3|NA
CAIKEGARDQPQHF
TGTGCCATCAAAGAGGGCGCTCGGGATCAGCCCCAGCATTTT
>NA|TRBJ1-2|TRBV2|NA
CASTDLGQYYGYTF
TGTGCCAGCACTGATTTAGGACAGTACTATGGCTACACCTTC
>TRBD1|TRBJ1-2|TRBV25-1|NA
CASSEYLGTAYGYTF
TGTGCCAGCAGTGAATATCTCGGGACAGCCTATGGCTACACCTTC
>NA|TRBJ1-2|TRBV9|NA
CASSVYGVPGYGYTF
TGTGCCAGCAGCGTATACGGGGTCCCGGGATATGGCTACACCTTC
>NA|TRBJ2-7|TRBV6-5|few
CASRSGISSYEQYF
TGTGCCAGCAGAAGCGGTATAAGCTCCTACGAGCAGTACTTC
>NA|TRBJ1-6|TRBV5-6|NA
CASSLGRGRDNSPLHF
TGTGCCAGCAGCTTGGGAAGGGGAAGGGATAATTCACCCCTCCACTTT
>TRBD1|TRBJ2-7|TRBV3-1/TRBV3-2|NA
CASSLGQGVGEQYF
TGTGCCAGCAGCCTGGGACAGGGGGTAGGCGAGCAGTACTTC
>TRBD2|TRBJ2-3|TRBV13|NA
CASSPELAGGPSTDTQYF
TGTGCCAGCAGCCCGGAACTAGCGGGAGGACCTAGCACAGATACGCAGTATTTT
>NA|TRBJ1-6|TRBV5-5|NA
CASSSAGSYNSPLHF
TGTGCCAGCAGCTCGGCAGGCTCTTATAATTCACCCCTCCACTTT
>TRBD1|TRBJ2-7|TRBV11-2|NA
CASSLTRTGVHEQYF
TGTGCCAGCAGCTTAACCCGGACAGGGGTCCACGAGCAGTACTTC